The next 23 T cell receptor beta chains were all read from a single sample in a study of T-cell memory formation after mild COVID-19 (dated by TCRdb to the early 2020s). Library preparation employed 5' RACE. Sequenced using an Illumina NovaSeq 6000. In-frame beta chains were kept once TCRdb had trimmed the public reads at Q25 with fastp and called clones with MiXCR. Under each unique CDR3 protein, matching rows form one entry showing the most common genes and DNA. The sample table holds around 99,000 distinct CDR3 sequences, of which around 14% were seen once. In total, the top ten clones hold roughly 40% of the sample. Sample: PBMCs or a T cell subset sorted from them (not recorded which). These TCRs come from a man aged 18 to 29 who had mild COVID-19 (a few samples of this study predate the infection). The sample titles of this study are shuffled in the database, so cell type and time point are left out; the donor was told from shared clones.

This clonotype has just a few counts. The chain couples TRBV27 to TRBJ2-2, with D maybe TRBD1 (7 bases). CDR1 MNHEY and CDR2 SMNVEV come from the germline V gene (reference sequence). The CDR3 has 11 residues. Trimming pared 6 bases from V and 13 bases from J, leaving 12 bases between. CDR3 DNA sequence: TGTGCCAGCAGCAACAGGGGAGGGCTGTTTTTT. Amino acids: CASSNRGGLFF.

This clonotype occurred many times. The chain couples TRBV12-3 or TRBV12-4 to TRBJ2-5; possibly TRBD1 for D (6 bases). This CDR3 has 15 residues. V was pared by 4 bases and J by 1 base, with 13 bases between. The CDR3 protein is CASSSLTGTQETQYF. The CDR3 DNA reads as TGTGCCAGCAGTTCGCTGACAGGAACCCAAGAGACCCAGTACTTC.

This clonotype came up many times. The chain links TRBV7-2 to TRBJ2-1; tentative D call: TRBD2 (6 bases). The ends were cut back, 5 bases at V and 9 bases at J, with 11 bases in the middle. The CDR3 has 12 residues. Germline V gives CDR1 SGHTA, CDR2 FQGNSA. The CDR3 region has the DNA TGTGCCAGCAGCCGAAGTAGCGGTGAGCAGTTCTTC. Residues: CASSRSSGEQFF.

This rearrangement joins TRBV5-1 to TRBJ2-1, with 11 bases aligning to TRBD2. J gave up 5 bases and V 0 bases, and 7 bases lay outside the gene matches. CDR3 size: 17 residues. The germline V gene has CDR1 SGHRS and CDR2 YFSETQ. CDR3 nucleotide sequence: TGCGCCAGCAGCTTGGGCACCGGGACTAGCGGAAACAATGAGCAGTTCTTC. It specifies CASSLGTGTSGNNEQFF.

V is TRBV15 and J is TRBJ2-1; possible D gene TRBD2, 6 bases. V was cut by 1 base and J by 6 bases, with 13 bases left in between. The germline V gene has CDR1 LNHNV and CDR2 YYDKDF (reference sequence). This CDR3 region has 15 residues. CDR3: CATSRVGRGINEQFF. CDR3 sequence (DNA): TGTGCCACCAGCAGAGTGGGCCGGGGGATCAATGAGCAGTTCTTC.

This sequence joins TRBV12-3 or TRBV12-4 and TRBJ2-7, with 7 positions matching TRBD2. Trimming took 3 bases from V and 1 from J; bases not matched to a gene: 6. The CDR3 has 15 residues. The CDR3 protein is CASSFEPSGSYEQYF. The DNA of the CDR3 is TGTGCCAGCAGTTTTGAGCCTAGCGGATCCTACGAGCAGTACTTC.

The J gene is TRBJ2-7, the V gene TRBV5-5, with D perhaps being TRBD1 or TRBD2 (6 bases each). CDR1 SGHKS and CDR2 YYEKEE come from the germline V gene (reference sequence). V lost 6 bases and J lost 5, with 18 bases in between. There are 14 residues in the CDR3. The CDR3 region has the DNA TGTGCCAGCAACCTGGAGGGGGGCTGGAACGAGCAGTACTTC. This codes for CASNLEGGWNEQYF.

In its sample, this clonotype was seen a few times. This chain uses TRBV4-2 with TRBJ2-1; D ambiguous. Looked up from germline, CDR1 is LGHNA and CDR2 is YNFKEQ. The V and J ends lost 4 bases and 9 bases respectively, with 13 bases between them. This CDR3 is built from 13 residues. This CDR3 is CASSPLLGLEQFF. The DNA of the CDR3 is TGTGCCAGCAGCCCCCTCCTAGGGCTTGAGCAGTTCTTC.

The V gene is TRBV4-3, the J gene TRBJ2-1, with 11 bases aligning to TRBD1. The V segment lost 3 bases and the J segment 9 bases; nucleotides outside the gene matches: 7. In germline, CDR1 is LGHNA, CDR2 YSLEER. CDR3 size: 15 residues. The CDR3 loop is CASSHGTGGFGEQFF. DNA of the CDR3: TGCGCCAGCAGCCATGGGACAGGGGGGTTCGGTGAGCAGTTCTTC.

In this sample, this clonotype turned up a few times. The rearrangement uses TRBV20-1 and TRBJ1-6; D perhaps matches TRBD1 (5 bases). The CDR3 totals 16 residues. The germline CDR1 and CDR2 sequences are DFQATT and SNEGSKA (reference sequence). V was cut by 2 bases and J by 4 bases, with 15 bases left in between. CDR3 in amino acids: CSARPPRGNYNSPLHF. DNA of the CDR3: TGCAGTGCTAGACCCCCCCGGGGGAATTATAATTCACCCCTCCACTTT.

CDR3 nucleotides: TGTGCCAGCAGCTTACTAACTAGCGCCTACCAAGAGACCCAGTACTTC. This encodes CASSLLTSAYQETQYF. V gene TRBV7-8 combines with J gene TRBJ2-5; 7 bases match TRBD2. There are 16 residues in the CDR3. Trimming cost V 2 bases and J 0 bases; bases outside gene matches: 6. Germline CDR1 reads SGHVS; CDR2 reads FQNEAQ.

The V call is TRBV6-2 or TRBV6-3, the J call TRBJ2-5, with TRBD2 matching 9 bases. V dropped 4 bases and J dropped 5; count of bases not matched to a gene: 14. CDR3 length: 17 amino acids. Germline lookup yields CDR1 MNHEY and CDR2 SVGEGT. CDR3: CASSFSVSGGLGETQYF. DNA for the CDR3: TGTGCCAGCAGTTTCTCGGTTAGCGGGGGACTGGGGGAGACCCAGTACTTC.

The J gene is TRBJ1-1, the V gene TRBV7-9; unclear D gene. Looked up from germline, CDR1 is SEHNR and CDR2 is FQNEAQ (reference sequence). The CDR3 contains 12 residues. V was clipped by 3 bases and J by 5 bases, with 7 bases between them. The CDR3 reads CASSLWETEAFF. CDR3 nucleotide sequence: TGTGCCAGCAGCTTGTGGGAGACTGAAGCTTTCTTT.

V gene TRBV4-1 combines with J gene TRBJ2-2; D is undetermined. The CDR3 spans 14 residues. V was shortened by 2 bases and J by 1 base, with 5 bases between the two germline ends. Germline assignment: CDR1 MGHRA and CDR2 YSYEKL. CDR3 bases: TGCGCCAGCAGCCAATTACAGAACACCGGGGAGCTGTTTTTT. It codes for CASSQLQNTGELFF.

The sample holds a few counts of this clonotype. J is TRBJ2-3 and V is TRBV7-2; D not certain. V lost 4 bases and J lost 6, with 11 bases in between. The germline V gene encodes CDR1 SGHTA and CDR2 FQGNSA. The CDR3 extends over 13 amino acids. The DNA of the CDR3 is TGTGCCAGCAGCTCAATTCGGTCGGATACGCAGTATTTT. Amino acid sequence: CASSSIRSDTQYF. Using reference TRBV7-2 and TRBJ2-3 for the parts outside the CDR3, the full variable domain is GAGVSQSPSNKVTEKGKDVELRCDPISGHTALYWYRQSLGQGLEFLIYFQGNSAPDKSGLPSDRFSAERTGGSVSTLTIQRTQQEDSAVYLCASSSIRSDTQYFGPGTRLTVL.

This clonotype came up many times. V usage is TRBV7-2 and J usage is TRBJ2-3; D is possibly TRBD2 (5 bases). The germline CDR1 and CDR2 sequences are SGHTA and FQGNSA. V gave up 5 bases and J gave up 3 bases, with 15 bases separating them. The CDR3 length is 15 residues. CDR3 DNA: TGTGCCAGCAGCCTCACTAGGCGTCCAACAGATACGCAGTATTTT. Protein sequence: CASSLTRRPTDTQYF.

The rearrangement uses TRBV5-1 and TRBJ2-7; possibly TRBD2 for D (5 bases). This CDR3 spans 16 amino acids. Looked up from germline, CDR1 is SGHRS and CDR2 is YFSETQ. V lost 4 bases to trimming and J lost 4 bases, with 21 bases between them. Here the CDR3 reads CASSRGLGLGMYEQYF. In DNA form, the CDR3 reads TGCGCCAGCAGCCGAGGGTTAGGGCTGGGGATGTACGAGCAGTACTTC.

CDR3 amino acids: CATSDSGQGGNTGELFF. The CDR3 DNA follows: TGTGCCACCAGTGATTCGGGACAGGGAGGAAACACCGGGGAGCTGTTTTTT. The chain carries TRBV24-1 and TRBJ2-2; 9 bases agree with TRBD1. The CDR3 length is 17 residues. The germline CDR1 and CDR2 sequences are KGHDR and SFDVKD. V dropped 2 bases and J dropped 2; count of bases not matched to a gene: 5.

The chain carries TRBV4-3 and TRBJ2-3, with TRBD2 matching 8 bases. The junction had 8 bases not matched to a gene; V was cut back by 0 bases and J by 6 bases. The CDR3 runs to 16 residues. Germline V gene sequence: CDR1 LGHNA, CDR2 YSLEER. CDR3 residues: CASSQEAAGGPDTQYF. The CDR3 nucleotides read TGCGCCAGCAGCCAAGAAGCTGCGGGGGGCCCGGATACGCAGTATTTT.

The V and J genes are TRBV24-1 and TRBJ1-5; D is ambiguous. Per germline, CDR1 KGHDR and CDR2 SFDVKD. Trimming left V 5 bases short and J 6 bases short, with 16 bases between. The CDR3 is 15 amino acids. The CDR3 here is CATSANSAVPQPQHF. CDR3 DNA: TGTGCCACCAGTGCTAATTCAGCCGTTCCTCAGCCCCAGCATTTT.

At least ten counts were recorded for this clonotype. The chain combines TRBV4-3 with TRBJ2-1; 11 bases agree with TRBD1. The CDR3 runs to 15 residues. Germline values: CDR1 LGHNA, CDR2 YSLEER. After removal of 3 bases from V and 3 bases from J, the junction contained 1 base not matched to a gene. In DNA, the CDR3 is TGCGCCAGCAGCCAGGACAGGGGGCTCTACAATGAGCAGTTCTTC. This encodes CASSQDRGLYNEQFF.

This chain uses TRBV6-6 with TRBJ1-1; D is possibly TRBD1 (5 bases). CDR3 length: 12 amino acids. CDR1 and CDR2 from the germline V gene are MNHNY and SVGAGI (reference sequence). V was pared by 10 bases and J by 5 bases, with 14 bases between. Here the CDR3 reads CATTWKGTEAFF. CDR3 in DNA: TGTGCCACCACCTGGAAGGGGACTGAAGCTTTCTTT.

This clonotype was counted ten times or more. The V gene is TRBV4-3, the J gene TRBJ1-6; maybe TRBD1 (6 bases). This CDR3 spans 16 amino acids. Germline CDR1 is LGHNA and CDR2 is YSLEER. Trimming stripped 0 bases from V and 7 bases from J, with 13 bases between. The DNA for the CDR3 is TGCGCCAGCAGCCAAGAGCGGGGGGCGGGGAATTCACCCCTCCACTTT. Its protein is CASSQERGAGNSPLHF.